The 27 T cell receptor beta chains below were found in one sample sequenced in a study of blood T cell repertoires in COVID-19. The assay was immunoSEQ multiplex PCR, and TCRdb's table has in-frame clones only and misses some. The sample holds approximately 210,000 clones, about 93% seen once. The sample comprised peripheral blood. The receptors come from a man aged 30 to 39 with COVID-19, enrolled during active disease.

The J gene is TRBJ1-2, the V gene TRBV2, with D unresolved. With 3 bases removed from V and 2 bases from J, the gap between germline ends came to 4 bases. This CDR3 contains 12 residues. From germline, CDR1 is SNHLY and CDR2 FYNNEI. In DNA, the CDR3 is TGTGCCAGCAGTGAGACAAACTATGGCTACACCTTC. Protein sequence: CASSETNYGYTF.

The genes are TRBV6-6 and TRBJ2-7; the D is unclear. The CDR3 covers 14 residues. Germline CDR1 MNHNY, CDR2 SVGAGI (reference sequence). V was clipped by 0 bases and J by 2 bases, with 8 bases between them. CDR3 loop: CASSYSGSTYEQYF. The CDR3 coding sequence is TGTGCCAGCAGTTACTCGGGCAGTACCTACGAGCAGTACTTC.

V usage is TRBV15 and J usage is TRBJ1-4; D is possibly TRBD1 (5 bases). The CDR3 totals 17 residues. CDR1 is LNHNV and CDR2 is YYDKDF in the germline V gene (reference sequence). V dropped 1 base and J dropped 2 bases, with 14 bases sitting between them. The CDR3 nucleotides are TGTGCCACCAGCAGAGCTCGGGCAGGGTTTACTAATGAAAAACTGTTTTTT. It encodes CATSRARAGFTNEKLFF.

This sequence joins TRBV7-2 and TRBJ1-2; TRBD1 is a possible D gene (5 bases). Germline V gene sequence: CDR1 SGHTA, CDR2 FQGNSA. The CDR3 totals 14 residues. V dropped 3 bases and J dropped 0 bases, with 8 bases sitting between them. The CDR3 coding sequence is TGTGCCAGCAGCTTCGGGGGAGCTAACTATGGCTACACCTTC. This translates into CASSFGGANYGYTF.

CDR3 sequence reads: CASSPLGGNTEAFF. The DNA of the CDR3 is TGTGCCAGCAGCCCCCTGGGGGGGAACACTGAAGCTTTCTTT. This chain uses TRBV11-1 with TRBJ1-1; D is possibly TRBD1 (5 bases). The germline V and J ends were trimmed by 5 bases and 1 base, with 11 bases remaining between them. The CDR3 loop spans 14 amino acids. Germline values: CDR1 SGHAT, CDR2 FQDESV (reference sequence).

The V call is TRBV29-1, the J call TRBJ2-2, with 9 bases fitting TRBD1. Germline assignment: CDR1 SQVTM and CDR2 ANQGSEA. The trim removed 4 bases at V and 7 bases at J, leaving 4 bases unmatched. CDR3 length: 13 amino acids. CDR3 residues: CSVGDRAVGELFF. CDR3 nucleotides: TGCAGCGTTGGGGACAGGGCGGTCGGGGAGCTGTTTTTT.

The chain recombines TRBV28 with TRBJ2-2, with a possible D match to TRBD1 (6 bases). Trimming pared 8 bases from V and 5 bases from J, leaving 18 bases between. The germline gives CDR1 MDHEN, CDR2 SYDVKM. The CDR3 length is 15 residues. The CDR3 here is CASQPGTWGTGELFF. DNA of the CDR3: TGTGCCAGCCAGCCCGGGACATGGGGGACCGGGGAGCTGTTTTTT. The full variable domain, in which reference TRBV28 and TRBJ2-2 provide the parts outside the CDR3, is DVKVTQSSRYLVKRTGEKVFLECVQDMDHENMFWYRQDPGLGLRLIYFSYDVKMKEKGDIPEGYSVSREKKERFSLILESASTNQTSMYLCASQPGTWGTGELFFGEGSRLTVL.

The rearrangement links TRBV5-1 to TRBJ1-5; 7 bases match TRBD1. The CDR3 contains 15 residues. V dropped 5 bases and J dropped 3; count of bases not matched to a gene: 8. The germline CDR1 and CDR2 sequences are SGHRS and YFSETQ. CDR3 nucleotide sequence: TGCGCCAGCAGTCCTGGCGGGACAGACAATCAGCCCCAGCATTTT. It translates to CASSPGGTDNQPQHF.

The chain has TRBV6-5 and TRBJ2-2, with a possible D match to TRBD1 (6 bases). The CDR3 is made up of 15 amino acids. Germline values: CDR1 MNHEY, CDR2 SVGAGI. V lost 6 bases and J lost 5, with 16 bases in between. Here the CDR3 DNA reads TGTGCCAGCAGAATACCGCAAGGGGGTACCGGGGAGCTGTTTTTT. Amino acid sequence: CASRIPQGGTGELFF.

This chain joins TRBV25-1 and TRBJ1-2; tentative D call: TRBD1 (5 bases). Trimming shortened V by 2 bases and J by 7 bases, and 8 bases separated the two germline ends. The CDR3 is 12 residues long. The V gene's germline CDR1 is MGHDK and CDR2 SYGVNS. Here the CDR3 reads CASSERDFGYTF. The CDR3 DNA reads TGTGCCAGCAGTGAACGGGACTTTGGCTACACCTTC.

This clone was counted a few times. The chain couples TRBV2 to TRBJ2-7, with 10 bases matching TRBD1. This CDR3 region has 14 residues. Germline V CDR1 and CDR2: SNHLY, FYNNEI. The J segment lost 2 bases and the V segment lost 4 bases, leaving 2 bases of the junction unmatched. In DNA, the CDR3 is TGTGCCAGCAGTGGACAGGGGGCAGCCTACGAGCAGTACTTC. This gives the protein CASSGQGAAYEQYF.

The V and J genes are TRBV19 and TRBJ1-1; D is undetermined. Germline CDR1 LNHDA, CDR2 SQIVND (reference sequence). Trimming pared 3 bases from V and 7 bases from J, leaving 12 bases between. CDR3 length: 13 residues. The CDR3 reads CASSINTGGEAFF. CDR3 coding DNA: TGTGCCAGTAGTATTAACACCGGCGGTGAAGCTTTCTTT.

J is TRBJ1-2 and V is TRBV5-1; possible D gene TRBD1, 5 bases. Trimming removed 5 bases from V and 3 bases from J, with 8 bases in between. The CDR3 consists of 12 residues. Germline CDR1 is SGHRS and CDR2 is YFSETQ. The CDR3 is CASSFRDYGYTF. The CDR3 DNA reads as TGCGCCAGCAGTTTCAGGGACTATGGCTACACCTTC.

This rearrangement joins TRBV4-2 to TRBJ1-5; D is perhaps TRBD1 (5 bases). Per germline, CDR1 LGHNA and CDR2 YNFKEQ. Trimming cost V 1 base and J 5 bases, with 9 bases left between them. The CDR3 has 14 residues. The CDR3 sequence: CASSQVEGDQPQHF. As DNA, the CDR3 is TGTGCCAGCAGCCAAGTTGAAGGGGATCAGCCCCAGCATTTT.

This chain connects TRBV3-1 (or the pseudogene TRBV3-2) to TRBJ2-7; D perhaps matches TRBD2 (5 bases). The CDR3 consists of 17 residues. Trimming took off 1 base at V and 1 base at J, with 17 bases between the two ends. CDR1 and CDR2 (germline): LGHDT, YNNKEL (reference sequence). In nucleotides, the CDR3 is TGTGCCAGCAGCCAAGGTTATCGGAGCGGTGGGTCCTACGAGCAGTACTTC. Protein: CASSQGYRSGGSYEQYF.

This clone was detected once. In DNA, the CDR3 is TGCGCCAGCAGCTTGGTGGACAGTGTGAACACTGAAGCTTTCTTT. It is translated as CASSLVDSVNTEAFF. The rearrangement uses TRBV5-1 and TRBJ1-1; the D gene is possibly TRBD1 (6 bases). Germline CDR1 reads SGHRS; CDR2 reads YFSETQ. The CDR3 loop spans 15 amino acids. Trimming stripped 0 bases from V and 0 bases from J, with 9 bases between.

The genes are TRBV11-3 and TRBJ2-1; 8 bases fit TRBD2. Unmatched junction bases numbered 9, after V lost 4 bases and J lost 7 bases. The CDR3 has 15 amino acids. CDR1 and CDR2 from the germline V gene are SGHNT and YENEEA. CDR3 nucleotides: TGTGCCAGCAGCTCGGGGGGGCCGTTAGAAAATGAGCAGTTCTTC. Residues: CASSSGGPLENEQFF. The whole variable domain, remainder taken from reference TRBV11-3 and TRBJ2-1, is EAGVVQSPRYKIIEKKQPVAFWCNPISGHNTLYWYLQNLGQGPELLIRYENEEAVDDSQLPKDRFSAERLKGVDSTLKIQPAELGDSAVYLCASSSGGPLENEQFFGPGTRLTVL.

The gene calls are TRBV3-1 (or the pseudogene TRBV3-2) and TRBJ1-3, with a tentative D call TRBD1 (6 bases). The CDR3 length is 14 residues. Germline V lookup: CDR1 LGHDT, CDR2 YNNKEL (reference sequence). Trimming took 4 bases from V and 1 from J, leaving 8 bases between them. CDR3 sequence reads: CASSLGHSGNTIYF. The DNA for the CDR3 is TGTGCCAGCAGCCTGGGACATTCTGGAAACACCATATATTTT.

V gene TRBV5-1 combines with J gene TRBJ2-5, with D tentatively TRBD2 (6 bases). The length of the CDR3 is 13 residues. Trimming removed 6 bases from V and 5 bases from J, with 14 bases in between. Germline CDR1 SGHRS, CDR2 YFSETQ. The CDR3 spells CASKALAGETQYF. CDR3 nucleotides: TGCGCCAGCAAGGCACTAGCAGGGGAGACCCAGTACTTC.

The chain joins TRBV3-1 (or the pseudogene TRBV3-2) to TRBJ1-2; TRBD1 is a possible D gene (6 bases). Trimming took 1 base from V and 8 from J, leaving 17 bases between them. CDR3 length: 15 amino acids. Germline lookup yields CDR1 LGHDT and CDR2 YNNKEL (reference sequence). In nucleotides, the CDR3 is TGTGCCAGCAGCCAAGTAGAGACAGGAGTTGGGGGCTACACCTTC. It is translated as CASSQVETGVGGYTF.

Details on this clone: Other DNA sequences in this specimen translate into the identical CDR3. The V and J genes are TRBV7-9 and TRBJ2-5; no clear D gene. The length of the CDR3 is 11 residues. From germline, CDR1 is SEHNR and CDR2 FQNEAQ (reference sequence). V was shortened by 5 bases and J by 5 bases, with 6 bases between the two germline ends. The CDR3 region has the DNA TGTGCCAGCAGCCCCAGGGAGACCCAGTACTTC. This codes for CASSPRETQYF.

The chain links TRBV3-1 (or the pseudogene TRBV3-2) to TRBJ2-3; 8 nucleotides agree with TRBD2. The V gene end was trimmed by 3 bases and the J gene end by 0 bases; junction bases not matched to a gene: 5. Looked up from germline, CDR1 is LGHDT and CDR2 is YNNKEL (reference sequence). The CDR3 extends over 16 amino acids. CDR3 coding DNA: TGTGCCAGCAGCCAGAATAGCGGGGCTAGCACAGATACGCAGTATTTT. This codes for CASSQNSGASTDTQYF.

V gene TRBV18 combines with J gene TRBJ2-5; TRBD2 is a possible D gene (6 bases). The germline gives CDR1 KGHSH, CDR2 LQKENI. V dropped 2 bases and J dropped 5 bases, with 15 bases sitting between them. This CDR3 has 15 residues. Here the CDR3 DNA reads TGTGCCAGCTCACCAACTAGCTACATTCGGGAGACCCAGTACTTC. The encoded protein is CASSPTSYIRETQYF.

The rearrangement uses TRBV9 and TRBJ2-2; TRBD1 matches at 7 bases. Germline assignment: CDR1 SGDLS and CDR2 YYNGEE. The CDR3 extends over 16 amino acids. The V segment lost 3 bases and the J segment 0 bases; nucleotides outside the gene matches: 5. The DNA of the CDR3 is TGTGCCAGCAGCGAGGTGGGACAGCCGAACACCGGGGAGCTGTTTTTT. Translated: CASSEVGQPNTGELFF.

The chain joins TRBV28 to TRBJ1-2, with a weak D call TRBD1 (6 bases). The CDR3 is made up of 15 amino acids. From germline, CDR1 is MDHEN and CDR2 SYDVKM. V was trimmed by 3 bases and J by 4 bases, leaving 15 bases between them. Here the CDR3 reads CASSFWGRPAYGYTF. CDR3 DNA sequence: TGTGCCAGCAGTTTTTGGGGGCGTCCCGCCTATGGCTACACCTTC.

The V gene is TRBV30, the J gene TRBJ1-2; D might be TRBD1 (5 bases). Germline V gene data show CDR1 as GTSNPN and CDR2 as SVGIG (reference sequence). The V end lost 0 bases, the J end lost 7 bases, and 12 bases lay between the germline ends. The CDR3 contains 13 residues. The CDR3: CAWSVLGAGGYTF. The CDR3 DNA sequence: TGTGCCTGGAGTGTATTAGGGGCCGGTGGCTACACCTTC.

This clone was seen just once. V usage is TRBV11-2 and J usage is TRBJ2-5; possible D gene TRBD2, 5 bases. V lost 2 bases, J lost 2 bases, and 15 bases lay in between. Germline loops: CDR1 SGHAT, CDR2 FQNNGV. This CDR3 has 16 residues. The DNA of the CDR3 is TGTGCCAGCAGCTTATTTGGCGGGTATTCTCAAGAGACCCAGTACTTC. Its protein product is CASSLFGGYSQETQYF.